This TCR beta chain was captured in a study of T-cell reconstitution after alpha-beta-depleted transplantation in children. The V end was cut by 5 bases, the J end by 4 bases, with 14 bases between. CDR1 and CDR2 from the germline V gene are SGHVS and FQNEAQ. The CDR3 length is 15 residues. Unique molecular identifiers were incorporated when the TCRbeta library was constructed. TCRdb analysed the PCR reads with MiXCR anew, one entry per CDR3 protein. The sample records approximately 490,000 distinct CDR3 sequences, roughly an eighth being singletons. This clonotype was recorded many times. The receptor's source is a human donor who donated a stem cell graft to a child with combined immunodeficiency. The sample here was PBMCs from the stem cell graft donor, taken from the stem cell graft. The J gene is TRBJ2-2, the V gene TRBV7-8; the D gene is possibly TRBD2 (6 bases). CDR3: CASSLGGLSTGELFF. The DNA of the CDR3 is TGTGCCAGCAGCCTCGGGGGTCTTTCCACCGGGGAGCTGTTTTTT.